The 23 T cell receptor beta chains listed next were all sequenced from one sample in a study of T cell responses to AZD1222 COVID-19 vaccine. The table came from immunoSEQ multiplex PCR; TCRdb's copy has only in-frame clones and leaves some out. The sample holds 150,000 to 200,000 clones, under 95% seen once. The sequencing here drew on peripheral blood, taken 28 days after the second AZD1222 dose. Receptors were obtained from an adult who received the AZD1222 COVID-19 vaccine.

V usage is TRBV6-5 and J usage is TRBJ2-7, with 10 positions matching TRBD2. Germline V gene data show CDR1 as MNHEY and CDR2 as SVGAGI. V gave up 7 bases and J gave up 3 bases; unmatched junction bases: 9. The CDR3 runs 15 residues. The CDR3 coding sequence is TGTGCCAGCAACAGGCCCCTAGCGGGAGACTACGAGCAGTACTTC. Translation gives CASNRPLAGDYEQYF.

The J gene is TRBJ2-3, the V gene TRBV6-2 or TRBV6-3; D is unresolved. This CDR3 is built from 16 residues. V dropped 4 bases and J dropped 6 bases, with 20 bases sitting between them. Looked up from germline, CDR1 is MNHEY and CDR2 is SVGEGT. The CDR3 sequence: CASSSYPRHAGDTQYF. The CDR3 nucleotides read TGTGCCAGCAGTTCTTACCCCCGTCATGCTGGGGATACGCAGTATTTT.

This rearrangement joins TRBV7-9 to TRBJ1-1, with unresolved D. The CDR3 sequence is 14 residues long. Germline CDR1 is SEHNR and CDR2 is FQNEAQ (reference sequence). Trimming pared 4 bases from V and 1 base from J, leaving 10 bases between. For the CDR3, the DNA is TGTGCCAGCAGCTCCGCCGGGAGGAACACTGAAGCTTTCTTT. Amino acids: CASSSAGRNTEAFF.

The chain couples TRBV9 to TRBJ1-2; no clear D. Between the trimmed V and J ends, which lost 4 bases and 6 bases, there was a span of 10 bases. Germline V gene lookup returns CDR1 SGDLS and CDR2 YYNGEE. The CDR3 length is 12 residues. The CDR3 sequence is CASSRENDGYTF. The CDR3 DNA follows: TGTGCCAGCAGCCGGGAGAATGATGGCTACACCTTC.

CDR3 in DNA: TGTGTACGGCCAACAGGGACAGGGGATTTGGCTAATGAAAAACTGTTTTTT. Its protein is CVRPTGTGDLANEKLFF. The chain uses TRBV27 and TRBJ1-4; the match to TRBD1 covers 10 bases. CDR3 length: 17 residues. Germline CDR1 MNHEY, CDR2 SMNVEV (reference sequence). The complete variable domain, with remaining parts taken from reference TRBV27 and TRBJ1-4, reads EAQVTQNPRYLITVTGKKLTVTCSQNMNHEYMSWYRQDPGLGLRQIYYSMNVEVTDKGDVPEGYKVSRKEKRNFPLILESPSPNQTSLYFCVRPTGTGDLANEKLFFGSGTQLSVL.

The chain uses TRBV19 and TRBJ2-5, with D perhaps matching TRBD1 (5 bases). Germline values: CDR1 LNHDA, CDR2 SQIVND (reference sequence). This CDR3 contains 13 residues. V was clipped by 6 bases and J by 4 bases, with 12 bases between them. The chain's CDR3 is CASRVKGSETQYF. CDR3 sequence (DNA): TGTGCCAGTAGGGTAAAGGGGTCAGAGACCCAGTACTTC. Variable domain in full (rest from reference TRBV19 and TRBJ2-5): DGGITQSPKYLFRKEGQNVTLSCEQNLNHDAMYWYRQDPGQGLRLIYYSQIVNDFQKGDIAEGYSVSREKKESFPLTVTSAQKNPTAFYLCASRVKGSETQYFGPGTRLLVL.

The chain links TRBV18 to TRBJ1-1, with D perhaps matching TRBD1 (6 bases). Trimming stripped 0 bases from V and 3 bases from J, with 14 bases between. From germline, CDR1 is KGHSH and CDR2 LQKENI. The CDR3 is 16 residues long. The DNA for the CDR3 is TGTGCCAGCTCACCACCCATGAGGGGGAGGGACACTGAAGCTTTCTTT. This encodes CASSPPMRGRDTEAFF.

The sample holds a few counts of this clone. This chain connects TRBV7-6 to TRBJ2-7; 7 nucleotides align to TRBD2. The germline V gene encodes CDR1 SGHVS and CDR2 FNYEAQ. V shed 1 base, J shed 6 bases, and the junction held 12 bases outside the gene matches. The CDR3 contains 16 residues. In DNA, the CDR3 is TGTGCCAGCAGCTTAGGGGTACGGGAGGCCCCAGTCGAGCAGTACTTC. Translated, it gives CASSLGVREAPVEQYF.

The chain combines TRBV7-9 with TRBJ1-5, with D perhaps matching TRBD1 (5 bases). V was shortened by 5 bases and J by 5 bases, with 10 bases between the two germline ends. Germline V gene sequence: CDR1 SEHNR, CDR2 FQNEAQ (reference sequence). The CDR3 has 13 residues. The chain's CDR3 is CASSGRGDQPQHF. CDR3 sequence (DNA): TGTGCCAGCAGCGGGCGGGGGGATCAGCCCCAGCATTTT.

This chain uses TRBV11-2 with TRBJ2-3, with TRBD1 matching over 8 bases. Germline V gives CDR1 SGHAT, CDR2 FQNNGV. Trimming cost V 3 bases and J 2 bases; bases outside gene matches: 4. The length of the CDR3 is 15 residues. The CDR3 protein is CASSFGQGHTDTQYF. CDR3 in DNA: TGTGCCAGCAGCTTTGGACAGGGCCACACAGATACGCAGTATTTT. The complete variable domain, with remaining parts taken from reference TRBV11-2 and TRBJ2-3, reads EAGVAQSPRYKIIEKRQSVAFWCNPISGHATLYWYQQILGQGPKLLIQFQNNGVVDDSQLPKDRFSAERLKGVDSTLKIQPAKLEDSAVYLCASSFGQGHTDTQYFGPGTRLTVL.

The chain employs TRBV5-1 and TRBJ1-1, with 8 bases that match TRBD1. Germline CDR1 SGHRS, CDR2 YFSETQ. CDR3 length equals 15 residues. The junction had 11 bases not matched to a gene; V was cut back by 7 bases and J by 3 bases. CDR3 bases: TGCGCCAGCGGCGAACCAGGGGGCTCTGACACTGAAGCTTTCTTT. Translation gives CASGEPGGSDTEAFF.

V is TRBV5-1 and J is TRBJ2-1; 9 positions match TRBD2. Trimming cost V 3 bases and J 6 bases; bases outside gene matches: 7. The germline V gene has CDR1 SGHRS and CDR2 YFSETQ. The CDR3 has 15 residues. CDR3 in DNA: TGCGCCAGCAGCTCTGAACTAGCGGGCCTCAATGAGCAGTTCTTC. This gives the protein CASSSELAGLNEQFF.

This chain links TRBV27 with TRBJ2-1; D is possibly TRBD1 (6 bases). This CDR3 has 15 residues. With 8 bases removed from V and 4 bases from J, the gap between germline ends came to 18 bases. CDR1 is MNHEY, CDR2 SMNVEV, per germline (reference sequence). As DNA, the CDR3 is TGTGCCAGCTACGGACAGTCAGAGGGTTACAATGAGCAGTTCTTC. Its translation: CASYGQSEGYNEQFF.

The chain is built from TRBV4-1 and TRBJ1-2; D might be TRBD1 (6 bases). The CDR3 is 16 residues long. The V end lost 3 bases, the J end lost 3 bases, and 17 bases lay between the germline ends. Germline CDR1 and CDR2: MGHRA and YSYEKL. The CDR3 DNA sequence: TGCGCCAGCAGCCAGAGGACAGCTAGTTTGGACTATGGCTACACCTTC. Its protein product is CASSQRTASLDYGYTF.

The chain combines TRBV9 with TRBJ2-5; possibly TRBD1 for D (6 bases). Germline-derived CDR1 and CDR2 are SGDLS and YYNGEE. The CDR3 is 18 amino acids. V lost 1 base, J lost 0 bases, and 19 bases lay in between. This CDR3 is CASSVYGQYTMYQETQYF. CDR3 DNA sequence: TGTGCCAGCAGCGTATACGGACAGTATACCATGTACCAAGAGACCCAGTACTTC.

The chain is built from TRBV3-1 (or the pseudogene TRBV3-2) and TRBJ2-7; D gene uncertain. Trimming left V 7 bases short and J 2 bases short, with 12 bases between. This CDR3 has 13 amino acids. Looked up from germline, CDR1 is LGHDT and CDR2 is YNNKEL (reference sequence). This CDR3 reads CASTPGLTYEQYF. The CDR3 coding sequence is TGTGCCAGCACCCCAGGTCTTACCTACGAGCAGTACTTC.

The chain employs TRBV27 and TRBJ2-6; possibly TRBD1 for D (5 bases). CDR3 length: 21 amino acids. V dropped 4 bases and J dropped 0 bases, with 25 bases sitting between them. Germline V gives CDR1 MNHEY, CDR2 SMNVEV (reference sequence). CDR3 protein: CASSSFPLGRVTSSGANVLTF. CDR3 sequence (DNA): TGTGCCAGCAGTTCCTTCCCTTTGGGGCGAGTTACAAGCTCTGGGGCCAACGTCCTGACTTTC.

The chain recombines TRBV27 with TRBJ1-2; D not resolved. The CDR3 extends over 16 amino acids. Germline V gene data show CDR1 as MNHEY and CDR2 as SMNVEV (reference sequence). V lost 0 bases to trimming and J lost 2 bases, with 13 bases between them. This CDR3 reads CASSLSMAGRNYGYTF. In nucleotides, the CDR3 is TGTGCCAGCAGTTTATCGATGGCAGGTCGAAACTATGGCTACACCTTC.

J is TRBJ1-1 and V is TRBV12-1. TRBV12-1 represents a pseudogene. The CDR3 is made up of 10 amino acids. CDR3 in amino acids: CASSLLWAFF. The CDR3 bases are TGTGCCAGCAGCTTGCTTTGGGCTTTCTTT.

This rearrangement joins TRBV6-5 to TRBJ2-1, with D possibly TRBD2 on 5 matching bases. V shed 5 bases and J shed 12 bases, with 14 bases lying between them. The germline V gene has CDR1 MNHEY and CDR2 SVGAGI. The CDR3 spans 12 residues. CDR3 coding DNA: TGTGCCAGCAGTACCCGGGGAGCGGCGCAGTTCTTC. Its translation: CASSTRGAAQFF.

In DNA form, the CDR3 reads TGTGCCAGCAGCGTCGTTGGGACTAGCGGGAGAAGCGACAATGAGCAGTTCTTC. This translates into CASSVVGTSGRSDNEQFF. This rearrangement joins TRBV7-2 to TRBJ2-1; 14 nucleotides agree with TRBD2. V was pared by 5 bases and J by 5 bases, with 11 bases of the junction left unmatched. Germline lookup yields CDR1 SGHTA and CDR2 FQGNSA. This CDR3 has 18 amino acids.

The chain employs TRBV12-3 or TRBV12-4 and TRBJ2-3; no clear D. This CDR3 has 13 amino acids. V shed 7 bases and J shed 0 bases, with 8 bases lying between them. The CDR3 bases are TGTGCCAGCATGGATTTAAGCACAGATACGCAGTATTTT. Protein sequence: CASMDLSTDTQYF.

The chain couples TRBV19 to TRBJ1-2; 10 nucleotides line up with TRBD1. Germline V gives CDR1 LNHDA, CDR2 SQIVND (reference sequence). The junction had 6 bases not matched to a gene; V was cut back by 3 bases and J by 8 bases. CDR3 length equals 14 residues. CDR3 nucleotides: TGTGCCAGTAGTATTCCGGGACAGGGGACCGGCTACACCTTC. This translates into CASSIPGQGTGYTF.